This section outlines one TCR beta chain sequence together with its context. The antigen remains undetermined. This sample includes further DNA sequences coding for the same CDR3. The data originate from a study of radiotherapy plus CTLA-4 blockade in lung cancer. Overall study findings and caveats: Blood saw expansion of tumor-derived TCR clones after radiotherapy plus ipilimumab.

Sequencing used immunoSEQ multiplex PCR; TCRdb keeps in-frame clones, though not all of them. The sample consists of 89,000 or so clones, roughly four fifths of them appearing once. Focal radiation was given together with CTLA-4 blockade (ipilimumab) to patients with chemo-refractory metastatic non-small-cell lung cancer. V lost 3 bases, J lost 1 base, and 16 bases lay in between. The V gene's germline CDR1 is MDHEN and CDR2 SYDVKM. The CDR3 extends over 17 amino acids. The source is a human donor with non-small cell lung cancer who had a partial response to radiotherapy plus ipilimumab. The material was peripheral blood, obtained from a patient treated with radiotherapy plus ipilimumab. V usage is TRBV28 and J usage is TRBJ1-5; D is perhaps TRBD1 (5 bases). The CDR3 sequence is CASSLWAGPGSNQPQHF. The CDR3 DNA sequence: TGTGCCAGCAGTTTGTGGGCAGGGCCAGGGAGCAATCAGCCCCAGCATTTT.